Each of the 28 T cell receptor beta chains below was sequenced from the same sample in a study of low-dose radiotherapy and immunotherapy resistance in tumors. Both TCRalpha and TCRbeta chains were reverse transcribed with V-gene-specific primers. Amplification, which lasted about 20 PCR cycles, used a constant-region primer and V-primer adapter to amplify TCRs. TCRdb passed the reads through MiXCR, listing each CDR3 protein once. This sample has approximately 11,000 distinct CDR3 sequences; approximately 55% occur once, and the top ten carry 7.5% to 9%. The receptor source for this set is a human donor with advanced metastatic prostate, ovarian, gallbladder or colorectal cancer (not recorded which). This table probably holds off-target reads from a library built for another chain.

The genes are TRBV14 and TRBJ2-1, with 9 nucleotides matching TRBD2. V lost 0 bases to trimming and J lost 7 bases; unmatched junction nucleotides: 4. CDR1 is SGHDN, CDR2 FVKESK, per germline. The CDR3 is 15 amino acids. The CDR3 nucleotides are TGTGCCAGCAGCCAAGAACTGCTAGCGGGGAATGAGCAGTTCTTC. Protein sequence: CASSQELLAGNEQFF.

V is TRBV2 and J is TRBJ1-5, with 8 bases that match TRBD1. With V trimmed by 7 bases and J by 2 bases, 4 bases remained unmatched. This CDR3 has 14 residues. Germline values: CDR1 SNHLY, CDR2 FYNNEI. CDR3 coding DNA: TGTGCCAGCAATTTGGGACAGGGCAATCAGCCCCAGCATTTT. Its translation: CASNLGQGNQPQHF. Complete variable domain (other parts from reference TRBV2 and TRBJ1-5): EPEVTQTPSHQVTQMGQEVILRCVPISNHLYFYWYRQILGQKVEFLVSFYNNEISEKSEIFDDQFSVERPDGSNFTLKIRSTKLEDSAMYFCASNLGQGNQPQHFGDGTRLSIL.

The V call is TRBV30, the J call TRBJ2-5, with D perhaps given as TRBD1 or TRBD2 (6 bases each). The V gene lost 6 bases and the J gene lost 5 bases, with 16 bases spanning the gap. CDR3 length: 13 amino acids. Per the germline V gene, CDR1 is GTSNPN and CDR2 is SVGIG (reference sequence). CDR3 coding DNA: TGTGCCTGTACCCTGGGGGCGGGGGAGACCCAGTACTTC. Protein sequence: CACTLGAGETQYF.

The chain employs TRBV19 and TRBJ1-1, with D unresolved. The germline V gene encodes CDR1 LNHDA and CDR2 SQIVND (reference sequence). CDR3 length: 13 amino acids. The V and J ends lost 5 bases and 5 bases respectively, with 12 bases between them. This CDR3 is CASSLTRDTEAFF. Here the CDR3 DNA reads TGTGCCAGTAGTCTCACGAGGGATACTGAAGCTTTCTTT.

The chain combines TRBV14 with TRBJ2-3; D ambiguous. Germline V CDR1 and CDR2: SGHDN, FVKESK. The CDR3 sequence is 13 residues long. Trimming left V 1 base short and J 7 bases short, with 9 bases between. CDR3 in amino acids: CASSQALLNTQYF. CDR3 bases: TGTGCCAGCAGCCAAGCCCTGCTAAATACGCAGTATTTT.

This clonotype has just a few counts. J is TRBJ2-7 and V is TRBV4-1; maybe TRBD2 (6 bases). Per germline, CDR1 MGHRA and CDR2 YSYEKL. V was trimmed by 8 bases and J by 2 bases, leaving 16 bases between them. The CDR3 covers 14 residues. CDR3 DNA sequence: TGCGCCAGCCGACTACGGGAGTTCGCCTACGAGCAGTACTTC. It codes for CASRLREFAYEQYF.

The chain has TRBV2 and TRBJ2-7, with D hard to call. Looked up from germline, CDR1 is SNHLY and CDR2 is FYNNEI. V was clipped by 5 bases and J by 6 bases, with 8 bases between them. The CDR3 loop spans 11 amino acids. The DNA of the CDR3 is TGTGCCAGCAGTCTTAAAACCGAGCAGTACTTC. Amino acid sequence: CASSLKTEQYF.

The J gene is TRBJ2-2, the V gene TRBV2; weak D call: TRBD2 (5 bases). Germline values: CDR1 SNHLY, CDR2 FYNNEI. V dropped 4 bases and J dropped 6 bases, with 12 bases sitting between them. CDR3 length equals 14 residues. The CDR3 DNA reads TGTGCCAGCAGTGGAGCTAAGGAGGCCGGGGAGCTGTTTTTT. Residues: CASSGAKEAGELFF.

The gene calls are TRBV9 and TRBJ1-4, with D possibly being TRBD1 (5 bases). Trimming cost V 3 bases and J 3 bases, with 12 bases left between them. Germline V gene data show CDR1 as SGDLS and CDR2 as YYNGEE. The CDR3 consists of 15 residues. The CDR3 DNA is TGTGCCAGCAGCGGACCCGGGGCGGCTAATGAAAAACTGTTTTTT. It encodes CASSGPGAANEKLFF.

The chain carries TRBV5-8 and TRBJ2-7; a weak D match, TRBD1 (5 bases). The CDR3 is 13 amino acids. The V gene's germline CDR1 is SGHTS and CDR2 YDEGEE. The V end was cut by 5 bases, the J end by 6 bases, with 15 bases between. The CDR3 coding sequence is TGTGCCAGCAGTCCTGACAGACGTGGCGAGCAGTACTTC. Its translation is CASSPDRRGEQYF.

This clonotype has a handful of counts. This sequence joins TRBV29-1 and TRBJ2-3, with D possibly being TRBD1 or TRBD2 (5 bases each). Germline CDR1 and CDR2: SQVTM and ANQGSEA. This CDR3 is 14 amino acids long. V was pared by 5 bases and J by 5 bases, with 17 bases between. CDR3 residues: CSVPRGPTGDTQYF. In nucleotides, the CDR3 is TGCAGCGTTCCTCGGGGACCCACAGGAGATACGCAGTATTTT.

The chain joins TRBV2 to TRBJ2-7; 8 positions agree with TRBD1. CDR1 and CDR2 from the germline V gene are SNHLY and FYNNEI. The CDR3 loop spans 12 amino acids. The CDR3 coding sequence is TGTGCCAGCAGTGCAACCCGGGACAGGACAGGAGTC. Translated, it gives CASSATRDRTGV.

The chain combines TRBV5-1 with TRBJ2-7; D is perhaps TRBD1 (6 bases). The CDR3 has 14 amino acids. Germline V lookup: CDR1 SGHRS, CDR2 YFSETQ. The ends were cut back, 4 bases at V and 1 base at J, with 12 bases in the middle. DNA for the CDR3: TGCGCCAGCAGCAGGGTCCAGGGGTCCTACGAGCAGTACTTC. Amino acid sequence: CASSRVQGSYEQYF.

The table lists this clonotype with a count of one. This sequence joins TRBV12-3 or TRBV12-4 and TRBJ2-3, with unresolved D. Trimming took 3 bases from V and 0 from J, leaving 13 bases between them. This CDR3 has 16 residues. CDR3 sequence reads: CASSFGAVTSTDTQYF. The CDR3 nucleotides are TGTGCCAGCAGTTTTGGAGCAGTAACTAGCACAGATACGCAGTATTTT.

This rearrangement joins TRBV19 to TRBJ1-5; 8 bases are a match to TRBD1. The CDR3 extends over 14 amino acids. V lost 6 bases and J lost 4; bases outside the gene matches: 5. CDR1 LNHDA and CDR2 SQIVND come from the germline V gene (reference sequence). The CDR3 protein is CASRGTGRNQPQHF. As DNA, the CDR3 is TGTGCCAGTAGGGGGACAGGCCGTAATCAGCCCCAGCATTTT.

This clonotype was counted only a few times. The V and J genes are TRBV7-8 and TRBJ1-2, with D possibly TRBD1 on 6 matching bases. This CDR3 has 17 amino acids. Deletions cut 3 bases from V and 0 bases from J, with 17 bases between. Germline V gene data show CDR1 as SGHVS and CDR2 as FQNEAQ. The DNA for the CDR3 is TGTGCCAGCAGCTTCCGGGAAAAGGGGGACTCTAACTATGGCTACACCTTC. Translation gives CASSFREKGDSNYGYTF.

The J gene is TRBJ2-2, the V gene TRBV4-2; 15 nucleotides align to TRBD2. Germline V gene sequence: CDR1 LGHNA, CDR2 YNFKEQ. Trimming at V came to 0 bases and at J to 3 bases, leaving 5 bases not matched to a gene. The CDR3 length is 19 residues. As DNA, the CDR3 is TGTGCCAGCAGCCAAGACGCGAGGACTAGCGGGGGGGACACCGGGGAGCTGTTTTTT. This sequence encodes CASSQDARTSGGDTGELFF.

This clonotype was detected only a few times. This chain joins TRBV5-1 and TRBJ2-1; possible D gene TRBD2, 6 bases. Per the germline V gene, CDR1 is SGHRS and CDR2 is YFSETQ. V was clipped by 6 bases and J by 6 bases, with 16 bases between them. The CDR3 covers 14 residues. The CDR3 sequence: CASKTGDWANEQFF. Written as DNA, the CDR3 is TGCGCCAGCAAGACGGGAGATTGGGCCAATGAGCAGTTCTTC.

The chain employs TRBV2 and TRBJ1-4; TRBD1 aligns across 8 bases. The CDR3 spans 14 residues. Germline CDR1 is SNHLY and CDR2 is FYNNEI. After removal of 8 bases from V and 8 bases from J, the junction contained 10 bases not matched to a gene. The CDR3 DNA sequence: TGTGCCAGCGGCGGACAGGGTGGCAAAGAAAAACTGTTTTTT. The encoded protein is CASGGQGGKEKLFF.

The table lists this clonotype with a few counts. The chain recombines TRBV10-3 with TRBJ2-4; D may be TRBD1 (6 bases). The ends were cut back, 5 bases at V and 0 bases at J, with 14 bases in the middle. This CDR3 comprises 16 residues. CDR1 and CDR2 (germline): ENHRY, SYGVKD. The CDR3 loop reads CAISNTGTLAKNIQYF. CDR3 bases: TGTGCCATCAGTAATACAGGGACGCTAGCCAAAAACATTCAGTACTTC.

This chain links TRBV10-3 with TRBJ2-1, with a possible D match to TRBD1 (6 bases). The CDR3 runs to 13 residues. Germline V lookup: CDR1 ENHRY, CDR2 SYGVKD. V was clipped by 7 bases and J by 4 bases, with 11 bases between them. The chain's CDR3 is CAITAGEYNEQFF. The CDR3 DNA is TGTGCCATCACGGCAGGGGAATACAATGAGCAGTTCTTC.

The V and J genes are TRBV2 and TRBJ2-1, with TRBD2 matching over 8 bases. Germline-derived CDR1 and CDR2 are SNHLY and FYNNEI. CDR3 length equals 12 residues. V dropped 7 bases and J dropped 12; count of bases not matched to a gene: 8. DNA for the CDR3: TGTGCCAGCACGCTACCCCGGGGGGGGCAGTTCTTC. It translates to CASTLPRGGQFF.

This clonotype was recorded a few times. The chain uses TRBV6-1 and TRBJ2-4; 8 nucleotides agree with TRBD2. Germline assignment: CDR1 MNHNS and CDR2 SASEGT. Trimming removed 3 bases from V and 3 bases from J; junction bases left unmatched: 7. This CDR3 contains 16 residues. CDR3 nucleotides: TGTGCCAGCAGTGACGGGGGGGCCCGGGGCAAAAACATTCAGTACTTC. Protein product: CASSDGGARGKNIQYF.

This clonotype showed up just once. The CDR3 here is CASDQGRGTEAFF. The CDR3 coding sequence is TGTGCATCCGACCAAGGGAGGGGCACTGAAGCTTTCTTT. This sequence joins TRBV28 and TRBJ1-1; a weak D match, TRBD1 (5 bases). Germline values: CDR1 MDHEN, CDR2 SYDVKM. The CDR3 extends over 13 amino acids.

The chain links TRBV10-2 to TRBJ2-3; 10 bases match TRBD2. CDR1 and CDR2 from the germline V gene are WSHSY and SAAADI. The J segment lost 5 bases and the V segment lost 3 bases, leaving 11 bases of the junction unmatched. The CDR3 consists of 17 residues. The CDR3 DNA sequence: TGCGCCAGCAGTGATTTACAGCGGGGGGGCCCCCGAGATACGCAGTATTTT. Amino acid sequence: CASSDLQRGGPRDTQYF.

This sequence joins TRBV29-1 and TRBJ2-1; 10 nucleotides line up with TRBD2. Germline V gives CDR1 SQVTM, CDR2 ANQGSEA. V was clipped by 4 bases and J by 9 bases; unmatched bases: 3. The CDR3 runs 12 residues. The chain's CDR3 is CSVVLAGVEQFF. The CDR3 region has the DNA TGCAGCGTTGTGCTAGCGGGAGTTGAGCAGTTCTTC.

The gene calls are TRBV11-2 and TRBJ2-2; maybe TRBD1 (6 bases). V was trimmed by 5 bases and J by 1 base, leaving 11 bases between them. Germline CDR1 SGHAT, CDR2 FQNNGV. The CDR3 contains 15 residues. The CDR3 coding sequence is TGTGCCAGCAGCGAAGGACAGATGAACACCGGGGAGCTGTTTTTT. This gives the protein CASSEGQMNTGELFF. The full variable domain, rest sourced from reference TRBV11-2 and TRBJ2-2, is EAGVAQSPRYKIIEKRQSVAFWCNPISGHATLYWYQQILGQGPKLLIQFQNNGVVDDSQLPKDRFSAERLKGVDSTLKIQPAKLEDSAVYLCASSEGQMNTGELFFGEGSRLTVL.

The chain has TRBV28 and TRBJ2-7; TRBD1 aligns across 8 bases. This CDR3 contains 14 residues. The junction had 3 bases not matched to a gene; V was cut back by 5 bases and J by 0 bases. Germline CDR1 reads MDHEN; CDR2 reads SYDVKM. As DNA, the CDR3 is TGTGCCAGCAGTGACAGGGGAGCCTCCTACGAGCAGTACTTC. It is translated as CASSDRGASYEQYF. The whole variable domain, filled in from reference TRBV28 and TRBJ2-7, reads DVKVTQSSRYLVKRTGEKVFLECVQDMDHENMFWYRQDPGLGLRLIYFSYDVKMKEKGDIPEGYSVSREKKERFSLILESASTNQTSMYLCASSDRGASYEQYFGPGTRLTVT.